This T cell receptor beta chain was recorded in a study of T cell clones after liver transplantation. Study as a whole: Immunosuppression withdrawal was tried within 2 years after liver transplantation in this trial. Pre-transplant mixed lymphocyte reactions yielded third-party-reactive TCRbeta sequences as comparators for graft-donor-reactive sequences. Until 12-24 months post-transplant, subjects got standard immunosuppression and no induction.

The table came from immunoSEQ multiplex PCR; TCRdb's copy has only in-frame clones and leaves some out. Found here are over 50,000 clones, around 85% of them singletons; the top ten hold approximately 8%. Study results and caveats: Donor-reactive sequences fell more than third party-reactive ones, suggesting partial deletion.

In regard to this clone: Its specificity is not known.

Per germline, CDR1 SGHNT and CDR2 YENEEA. This CDR3 has 12 residues. V lost 5 bases and J 1 base, leaving 4 bases between the germline ends. V is TRBV11-3 and J is TRBJ2-3; D unresolved. This TCR came from a human donor who received a liver transplant. This specimen was CD4+ T cells from blood, taken before liver transplant. The DNA for the CDR3 is TGTGCCAGCAGCAGGGGCACAGATACGCAGTATTTT. This translates into CASSRGTDTQYF.